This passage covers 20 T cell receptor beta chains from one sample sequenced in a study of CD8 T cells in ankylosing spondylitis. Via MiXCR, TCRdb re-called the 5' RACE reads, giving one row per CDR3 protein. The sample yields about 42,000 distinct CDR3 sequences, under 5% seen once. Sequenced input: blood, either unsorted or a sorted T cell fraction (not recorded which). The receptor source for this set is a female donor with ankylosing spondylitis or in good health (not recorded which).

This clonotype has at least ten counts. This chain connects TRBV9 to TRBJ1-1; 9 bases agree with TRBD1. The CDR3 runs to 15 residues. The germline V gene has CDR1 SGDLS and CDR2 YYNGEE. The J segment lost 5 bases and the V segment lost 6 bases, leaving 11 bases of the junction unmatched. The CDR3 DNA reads TGTGCCAGCAACTCCCCGGACAGGGGTCGGACTGAAGCTTTCTTT. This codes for CASNSPDRGRTEAFF. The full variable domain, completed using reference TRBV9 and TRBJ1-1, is DSGVTQTPKHLITATGQRVTLRCSPRSGDLSVYWYQQSLDQGLQFLIQYYNGEERAKGNILERFSAQQFPDLHSELNLSSLELGDSALYFCASNSPDRGRTEAFFGQGTRLTVV.

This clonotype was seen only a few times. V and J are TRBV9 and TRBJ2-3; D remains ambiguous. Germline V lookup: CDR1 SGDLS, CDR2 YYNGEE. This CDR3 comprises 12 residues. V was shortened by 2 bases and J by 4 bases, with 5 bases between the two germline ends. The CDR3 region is CASSVSSDTQYF. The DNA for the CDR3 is TGTGCCAGCAGCGTCTCTTCAGATACGCAGTATTTT.

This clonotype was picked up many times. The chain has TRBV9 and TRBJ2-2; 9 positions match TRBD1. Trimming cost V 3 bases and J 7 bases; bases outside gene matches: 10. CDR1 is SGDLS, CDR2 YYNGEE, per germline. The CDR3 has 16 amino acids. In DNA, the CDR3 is TGTGCCAGCAGCGCGCTACAGGGGGCGGATGGCGGGGAGCTGTTTTTT. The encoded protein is CASSALQGADGGELFF.

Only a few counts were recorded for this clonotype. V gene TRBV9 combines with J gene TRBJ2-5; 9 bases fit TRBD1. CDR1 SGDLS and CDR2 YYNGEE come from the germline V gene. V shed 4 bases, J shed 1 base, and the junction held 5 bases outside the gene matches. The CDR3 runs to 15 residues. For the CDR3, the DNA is TGTGCCAGCAGCTTCCGACAGGGGGTCCAAGAGACCCAGTACTTC. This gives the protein CASSFRQGVQETQYF. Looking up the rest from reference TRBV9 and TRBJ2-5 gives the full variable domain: DSGVTQTPKHLITATGQRVTLRCSPRSGDLSVYWYQQSLDQGLQFLIQYYNGEERAKGNILERFSAQQFPDLHSELNLSSLELGDSALYFCASSFRQGVQETQYFGPGTRLLVL.

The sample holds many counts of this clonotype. The CDR3 is CASSGGGAIYEQYF. CDR3 DNA sequence: TGTGCCAGCAGCGGCGGGGGGGCAATCTACGAGCAGTACTTC. The chain employs TRBV9 and TRBJ2-7; 9 positions agree with TRBD2. The ends lost 3 bases at V and 3 bases at J; junction bases unmatched: 4. This CDR3 comprises 14 residues. Germline V CDR1 and CDR2: SGDLS, YYNGEE.

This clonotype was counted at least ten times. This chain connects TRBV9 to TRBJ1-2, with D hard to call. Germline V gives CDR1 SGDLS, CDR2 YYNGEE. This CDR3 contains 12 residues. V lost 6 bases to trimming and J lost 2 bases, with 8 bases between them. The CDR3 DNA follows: TGTGCCAGCAACGAGGTCAACTATGGCTACACCTTC. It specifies CASNEVNYGYTF.

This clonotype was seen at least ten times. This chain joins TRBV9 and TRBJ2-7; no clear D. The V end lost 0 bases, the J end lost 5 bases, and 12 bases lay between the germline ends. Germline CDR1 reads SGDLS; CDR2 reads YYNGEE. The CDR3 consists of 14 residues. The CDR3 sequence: CASSVALGRDEQYF. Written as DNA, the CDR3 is TGTGCCAGCAGCGTAGCTCTAGGTAGGGACGAGCAGTACTTC. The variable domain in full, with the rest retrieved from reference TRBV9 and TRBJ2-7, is DSGVTQTPKHLITATGQRVTLRCSPRSGDLSVYWYQQSLDQGLQFLIQYYNGEERAKGNILERFSAQQFPDLHSELNLSSLELGDSALYFCASSVALGRDEQYFGPGTRLTVT.

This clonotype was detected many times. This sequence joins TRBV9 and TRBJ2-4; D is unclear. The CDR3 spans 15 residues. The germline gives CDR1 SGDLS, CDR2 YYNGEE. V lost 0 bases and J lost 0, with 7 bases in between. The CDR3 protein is CASSVGGTAKNIQYF. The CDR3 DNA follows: TGTGCCAGCAGCGTAGGGGGTACAGCCAAAAACATTCAGTACTTC.

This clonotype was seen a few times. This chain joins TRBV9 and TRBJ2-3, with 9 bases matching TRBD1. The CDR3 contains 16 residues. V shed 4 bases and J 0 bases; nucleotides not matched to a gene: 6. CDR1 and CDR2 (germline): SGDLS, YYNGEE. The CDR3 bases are TGTGCCAGCAGCTCCCGGGACAGGGTTAGCACAGATACGCAGTATTTT. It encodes CASSSRDRVSTDTQYF.

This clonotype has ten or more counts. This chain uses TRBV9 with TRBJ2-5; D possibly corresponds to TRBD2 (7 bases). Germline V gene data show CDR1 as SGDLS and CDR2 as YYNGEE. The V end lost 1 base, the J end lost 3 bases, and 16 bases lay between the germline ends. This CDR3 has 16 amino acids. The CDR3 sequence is CASSVKGGLPKETQYF. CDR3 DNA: TGTGCCAGCAGCGTAAAGGGGGGGCTTCCCAAAGAGACCCAGTACTTC.

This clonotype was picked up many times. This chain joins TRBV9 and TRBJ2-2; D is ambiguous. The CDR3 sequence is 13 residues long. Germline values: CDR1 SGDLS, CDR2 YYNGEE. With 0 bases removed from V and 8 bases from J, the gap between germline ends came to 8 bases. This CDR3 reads CASSVAPGGELFF. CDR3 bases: TGTGCCAGCAGCGTAGCCCCCGGTGGGGAGCTGTTTTTT.

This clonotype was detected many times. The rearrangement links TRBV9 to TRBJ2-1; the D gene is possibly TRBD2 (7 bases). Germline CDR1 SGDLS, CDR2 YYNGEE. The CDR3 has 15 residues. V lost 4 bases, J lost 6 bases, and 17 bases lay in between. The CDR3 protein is CASSPVGEGVNEQFF. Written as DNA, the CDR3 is TGTGCCAGCAGCCCTGTGGGGGAGGGGGTCAATGAGCAGTTCTTC.

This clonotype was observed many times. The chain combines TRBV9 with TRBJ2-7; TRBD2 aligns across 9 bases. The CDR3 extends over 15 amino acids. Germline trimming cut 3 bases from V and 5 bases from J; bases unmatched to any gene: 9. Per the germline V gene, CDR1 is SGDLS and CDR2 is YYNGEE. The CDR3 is CASSGRPGLADEQYF. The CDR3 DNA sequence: TGTGCCAGCAGCGGCAGACCGGGACTAGCAGACGAGCAGTACTTC.

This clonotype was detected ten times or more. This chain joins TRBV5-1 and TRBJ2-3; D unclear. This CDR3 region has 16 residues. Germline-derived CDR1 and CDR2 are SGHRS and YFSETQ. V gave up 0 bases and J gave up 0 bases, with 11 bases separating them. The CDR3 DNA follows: TGCGCCAGCAGCTTGGGATTAGGTTCTAGCACAGATACGCAGTATTTT. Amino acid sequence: CASSLGLGSSTDTQYF. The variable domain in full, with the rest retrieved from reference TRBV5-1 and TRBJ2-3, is KAGVTQTPRYLIKTRGQQVTLSCSPISGHRSVSWYQQTPGQGLQFLFEYFSETQRNKGNFPGRFSGRQFSNSRSEMNVSTLELGDSALYLCASSLGLGSSTDTQYFGPGTRLTVL.

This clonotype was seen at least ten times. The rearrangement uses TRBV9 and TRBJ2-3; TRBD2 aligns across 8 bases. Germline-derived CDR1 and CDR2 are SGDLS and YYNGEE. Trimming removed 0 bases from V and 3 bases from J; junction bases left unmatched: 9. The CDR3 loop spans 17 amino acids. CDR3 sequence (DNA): TGTGCCAGCAGCGTAGGGTCGCGACTAGCGAGGACAGATACGCAGTATTTT. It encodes CASSVGSRLARTDTQYF.

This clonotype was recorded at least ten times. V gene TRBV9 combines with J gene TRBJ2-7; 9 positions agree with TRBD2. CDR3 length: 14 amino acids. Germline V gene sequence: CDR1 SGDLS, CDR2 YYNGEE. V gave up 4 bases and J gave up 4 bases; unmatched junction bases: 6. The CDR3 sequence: CASSNRGGGYEQYF. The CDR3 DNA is TGTGCCAGCAGCAACCGCGGGGGGGGGTACGAGCAGTACTTC.

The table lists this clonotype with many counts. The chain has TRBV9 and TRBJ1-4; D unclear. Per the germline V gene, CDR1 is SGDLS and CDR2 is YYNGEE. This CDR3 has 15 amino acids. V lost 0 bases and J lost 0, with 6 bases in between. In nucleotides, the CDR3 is TGTGCCAGCAGCGTAGGGTCGTCAACTAATGAAAAACTGTTTTTT. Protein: CASSVGSSTNEKLFF. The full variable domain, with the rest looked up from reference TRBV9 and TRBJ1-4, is DSGVTQTPKHLITATGQRVTLRCSPRSGDLSVYWYQQSLDQGLQFLIQYYNGEERAKGNILERFSAQQFPDLHSELNLSSLELGDSALYFCASSVGSSTNEKLFFGSGTQLSVL.

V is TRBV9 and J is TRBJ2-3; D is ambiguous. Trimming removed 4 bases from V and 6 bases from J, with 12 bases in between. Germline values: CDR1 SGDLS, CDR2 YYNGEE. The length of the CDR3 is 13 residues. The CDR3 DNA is TGTGCCAGCAGCTCAAGTCCCGGGGATACGCAGTATTTT. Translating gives CASSSSPGDTQYF.

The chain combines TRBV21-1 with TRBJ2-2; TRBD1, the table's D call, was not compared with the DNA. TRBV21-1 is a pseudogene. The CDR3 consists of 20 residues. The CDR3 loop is CASSKGQGELSSLNTGELFF. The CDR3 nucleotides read TGTGCCAGCAGCAAGGGACAGGGGGAATTAAGCAGTTTGAACACCGGGGAGCTGTTTTTT.

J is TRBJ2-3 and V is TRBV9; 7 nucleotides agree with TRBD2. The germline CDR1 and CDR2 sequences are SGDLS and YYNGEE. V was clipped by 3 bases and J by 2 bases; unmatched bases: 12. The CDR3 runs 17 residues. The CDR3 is CASSEGRSSGSTDTQYF. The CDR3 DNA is TGTGCCAGCAGCGAAGGACGCTCTAGCGGATCCACAGATACGCAGTATTTT. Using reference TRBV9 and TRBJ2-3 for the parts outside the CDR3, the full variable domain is DSGVTQTPKHLITATGQRVTLRCSPRSGDLSVYWYQQSLDQGLQFLIQYYNGEERAKGNILERFSAQQFPDLHSELNLSSLELGDSALYFCASSEGRSSGSTDTQYFGPGTRLTVL.